These 14 T cell receptor beta chains were sequenced from one sample in a study of blood T cell repertoires in COVID-19. Assay: immunoSEQ multiplex PCR; the TCRdb copy retains only in-frame clones and omits some. The table has around 300,000 clones, about nine tenths seen once; the top ten hold less than 0.95%. Source material: peripheral blood. These receptors all stem from a woman in her forties who had recovered from COVID-19.

The chain combines TRBV19 with TRBJ1-1; a weak D match, TRBD1 (5 bases). The CDR3 runs to 16 residues. Germline assignment: CDR1 LNHDA and CDR2 SQIVND (reference sequence). V gave up 2 bases and J gave up 2 bases, with 15 bases separating them. The CDR3 is CASSIILAGPNTEAFF. DNA of the CDR3: TGTGCCAGTAGTATAATTTTGGCAGGGCCAAACACTGAAGCTTTCTTT.

The J gene is TRBJ2-2, the V gene TRBV9; D gene uncertain. The V gene's germline CDR1 is SGDLS and CDR2 YYNGEE. The CDR3 contains 13 residues. Trimming shortened V by 4 bases and J by 6 bases, and 10 bases separated the two germline ends. CDR3: CASSPQWPGELFF. Here the CDR3 DNA reads TGTGCCAGCAGCCCTCAATGGCCCGGGGAGCTGTTTTTT.

The rearrangement links TRBV6-6 to TRBJ2-1; 7 bases map to TRBD1. The CDR3 totals 13 residues. With V trimmed by 0 bases and J by 13 bases, 6 bases remained unmatched. Germline V gives CDR1 MNHNY, CDR2 SVGAGI (reference sequence). The CDR3 DNA reads TGTGCCAGCAGTTACTCGACGGACAGGCCACAGTTCTTC. Translation: CASSYSTDRPQFF.

The chain links TRBV11-2 to TRBJ2-3; 9 bases map to TRBD2. J was trimmed by 2 bases and V by 5 bases; bases with no gene match: 5. CDR1 and CDR2 from the germline V gene are SGHAT and FQNNGV. The CDR3 is 15 amino acids. The CDR3 sequence: CASSPSGRHTDTQYF. The CDR3 DNA reads TGTGCCAGCAGCCCGAGCGGGAGGCACACAGATACGCAGTATTTT.

This chain links TRBV7-2 with TRBJ2-2; 8 nucleotides match TRBD2. This CDR3 is built from 15 residues. Looked up from germline, CDR1 is SGHTA and CDR2 is FQGNSA. The J segment lost 7 bases and the V segment lost 5 bases, leaving 9 bases of the junction unmatched. CDR3 region: CASSPGGTSSGELFF. The CDR3 DNA sequence: TGTGCCAGCAGCCCGGGGGGGACTTCCAGCGGGGAGCTGTTTTTT.

This clone was recorded only once. J is TRBJ2-3 and V is TRBV9; 11 bases match TRBD2. The V and J ends lost 2 bases and 5 bases, in that order; junction bases with no gene match: 7. This CDR3 region has 16 residues. Germline CDR1 is SGDLS and CDR2 is YYNGEE. The CDR3 DNA is TGTGCCAGCAGCGTGGGCCTAGCGGGAGGACGAGATACGCAGTATTTT. Encoded protein: CASSVGLAGGRDTQYF.

The chain has TRBV6-5 and TRBJ1-1; D possibly corresponds to TRBD1 (5 bases). The V gene's germline CDR1 is MNHEY and CDR2 SVGAGI. V lost 4 bases and J lost 1, with 10 bases in between. The CDR3 sequence is 14 residues long. CDR3 sequence (DNA): TGTGCCAGCAGTTCCGACGACAGGAACACTGAAGCTTTCTTT. It encodes CASSSDDRNTEAFF.

This chain connects TRBV4-1 to TRBJ2-5, with 7 bases that match TRBD2. CDR1 MGHRA and CDR2 YSYEKL come from the germline V gene. The CDR3 totals 16 residues. After removal of 4 bases from V and 0 bases from J, the junction contained 8 bases not matched to a gene. The CDR3 is CASSPSGGRDQETQYF. The CDR3 DNA is TGCGCCAGCAGCCCCTCCGGGGGGAGGGACCAAGAGACCCAGTACTTC.

V is TRBV2 and J is TRBJ2-6; 8 nucleotides line up with TRBD1. J lost 0 bases, V lost 7 bases, and 8 bases had no gene match. Germline CDR1 and CDR2: SNHLY and FYNNEI. The CDR3 extends over 17 amino acids. CDR3 amino acids: CASTAGTGVSGANVLTF. The CDR3 DNA reads as TGTGCCAGCACTGCCGGGACAGGAGTCTCTGGGGCCAACGTCCTGACTTTC.

The V and J genes are TRBV3-1 (or the pseudogene TRBV3-2) and TRBJ1-1, with D possibly being TRBD1 (5 bases). Trimming took 4 bases from V and 6 from J, leaving 15 bases between them. The CDR3 extends over 14 amino acids. Germline lookup yields CDR1 LGHDT and CDR2 YNNKEL (reference sequence). The CDR3 DNA sequence: TGTGCCAGCAGCCCCTCTTGGGGGGTCGCTGAAGCTTTCTTT. Protein sequence: CASSPSWGVAEAFF.

This clone was observed a handful of times. CDR3 bases: TGTGCCAGCAGCCTGGGCGGGGATCAGCCCCAGCATTTT. This translates into CASSLGGDQPQHF. The chain employs TRBV28 and TRBJ1-5; D remains unclear. Germline CDR1 MDHEN, CDR2 SYDVKM. The germline V and J ends were trimmed by 6 bases and 5 bases, with 11 bases remaining between them. The CDR3 runs to 13 residues.

The rearrangement links TRBV30 to TRBJ1-5; tentative D call: TRBD1 (5 bases). The CDR3 length is 18 residues. Trimming removed 1 base from V and 2 bases from J, with 21 bases in between. Germline loops: CDR1 GTSNPN, CDR2 SVGIG (reference sequence). In nucleotides, the CDR3 is TGTGCCTGGAGTGCGGCGGCAGATGGGAGGGGCGGCAATCAGCCCCAGCATTTT. Translating gives CAWSAAADGRGGNQPQHF. The whole variable domain, remainder taken from reference TRBV30 and TRBJ1-5, is SQTIHQWPATLVQPVGSPLSLECTVEGTSNPNLYWYRQAAGRGLQLLFYSVGIGQISSEVPQNLSASRPQDRQFILSSKKLLLSDSGFYLCAWSAAADGRGGNQPQHFGDGTRLSIL.

The chain joins TRBV5-1 to TRBJ1-2, with 9 bases matching TRBD1. The CDR3 spans 17 residues. The germline CDR1 and CDR2 sequences are SGHRS and YFSETQ. With V trimmed by 0 bases and J by 4 bases, 10 bases remained unmatched. The CDR3 protein is CASSLVTGGEGSYGYTF. CDR3 in DNA: TGCGCCAGCAGCTTGGTGACAGGGGGTGAGGGGAGCTATGGCTACACCTTC.

The rearrangement uses TRBV3-1 (or the pseudogene TRBV3-2) and TRBJ2-7; D is possibly TRBD1 (6 bases). Trimming left V 4 bases short and J 2 bases short, with 18 bases between. This CDR3 is 16 amino acids long. Germline V CDR1 and CDR2: LGHDT, YNNKEL (reference sequence). CDR3 protein: CASSPRLQGVAYEQYF. CDR3 coding DNA: TGTGCCAGCAGCCCAAGATTACAGGGAGTGGCCTACGAGCAGTACTTC.